The 2 T cell receptor beta chains reported below all come from one sample, sequenced in a study of pediatric ulcerative colitis. TCRdb keeps only in-frame clones here, not all; method: immunoSEQ multiplex PCR. The profile covers roughly 17,000 clones, with approximately 74% appearing a single time and roughly 3.2% taken by the ten largest. The rectum was sampled with one to two pinch biopsies at colonoscopy. The sample comprised gut tissue. The receptors come from a girl between 5 and 17 years old with moderate ulcerative colitis.

J is TRBJ2-2 and V is TRBV2; tentatively, D is TRBD2 (5 bases). The germline V and J ends were trimmed by 1 base and 4 bases, with 10 bases remaining between them. Germline lookup yields CDR1 SNHLY and CDR2 FYNNEI. CDR3 length equals 15 residues. The CDR3 DNA follows: TGTGCCAGCAGTGAAGTACCTCGGGGCACCGGGGAGCTGTTTTTT. Amino acid sequence: CASSEVPRGTGELFF.

The chain couples TRBV13 to TRBJ2-5, with 9 positions matching TRBD1. Germline CDR1 and CDR2: PRHDT and FYEKMQ (reference sequence). This CDR3 is 18 amino acids long. V shed 5 bases, J shed 5 bases, and the junction held 18 bases outside the gene matches. CDR3 region: CASSGDRASGQGVETQYF. The DNA for the CDR3 is TGTGCCAGCAGCGGAGATAGAGCTTCGGGACAGGGCGTCGAGACCCAGTACTTC.